This T cell receptor (beta chain) was documented in a study of blood T cell repertoires in COVID-19. Per the authors' pipeline: Scientists estimated how many nucleated cells there were by amplifying reference gene primers. Measured with immunoSEQ multiplex PCR; TCRdb has only the in-frame clones, and not every one. V and J calls and clone size are copied from that table; D and trimming were computed from the DNA. The sample yields 350,000 to 400,000 clones, approximately 90% seen once. A COVID-19 case had been met by exposed participants during the 2 weeks before study entry. Per the germline V gene, CDR1 is SGHKS and CDR2 is YYEKEE (reference sequence). V was shortened by 5 bases and J by 1 base, with 12 bases between the two germline ends. The CDR3 extends over 14 amino acids.

This TCR came from a woman aged 40 to 50 who had been exposed to COVID-19. Sequenced: PBMCs or T cells enriched from blood (not recorded which). This rearrangement joins TRBV5-5 to TRBJ1-1; D uncertain. In nucleotides, the CDR3 is TGTGCCAGCAGAATACACGGAGAGAACACTGAAGCTTTCTTT. It specifies CASRIHGENTEAFF.